A selection of T cell receptor beta chains follows, all from one sample in a study of early T cells in non-severe SARS-CoV-2 infection. TCRdb fed the 5' RACE reads into MiXCR, producing one record per CDR3 protein. The sample lists under 65,000 distinct CDR3 sequences; around 11% were seen once. Input material: whole blood. All receptors come from an adult who was a healthcare worker with PCR-confirmed SARS-CoV-2 infection or an uninfected control (not recorded which). Each CDR3 is given without its conserved first and last residue. Clone size is stated in some rows and not others, as once, few, many or a class when expanded.

v_call clone_size cdr3_aa
TRBV12-3/TRBV12-4 . ASSGWTSGSYEQY
TRBV19 . ASSIPRQGGREQY
TRBV3-1 many ASSQASGSYNYGYT
TRBV24-1 many ATSDLGPTGWNTQY
TRBV20-1 many SARGQERGELF
TRBV7-9 . ASSPDTYGYT
TRBV3-1 few ASSRSAGGLTDTQY
TRBV29-1 many SVEGLDFEQF
TRBV5-1 . ASSLGYTDNEQF
TRBV2 many ASSLAGVTGELF